These T cell receptor beta chains were read from a single sample in a study of T cells in tuberculosis. Produced via immunoSEQ multiplex PCR; TCRdb's table is partial and in-frame only. The sample includes 37,000 or so clones, almost 95% of them seen just once. Material: PBMCs. These receptors all stem from a donor aged 10-29 years with latent tuberculosis or without tuberculosis infection. Some clones in this sample may be carry-over from other donors' samples. CDR3s include the opening cysteine and the closing phenylalanine or tryptophan. A D gene is named only where the DNA matches it firmly. Clone size appears in some rows only: once, few, many, or a class for an expanded clone.

V	length	J	size	D	DNA	CDR3
TRBV7-2	15	TRBJ2-7	.	.	TGTGCCAGCAGCTTAGGACAGGCCCGCTCCTACGAGCAGTACTTC	CASSLGQARSYEQYF
TRBV27	15	TRBJ1-1	.	.	TGTGCCAGCAGTTTATGGGGGGGGCTGAACACTGAAGCTTTCTTT	CASSLWGGLNTEAFF
TRBV6-1	13	TRBJ1-6	.	.	TGTGCCAGCAGTAATTGGGGCAATTCACCCCTCCACTTT	CASSNWGNSPLHF
TRBV5-1	17	TRBJ1-1	.	TRBD1	TGCGCCAGCAGCCCCCTTTTTAGGACAGGGGATTTCACTGAAGCTTTCTTT	CASSPLFRTGDFTEAFF
TRBV7-2	15	TRBJ1-2	once	.	TGTGCCAGCAGCTTAGTCTCGGAGAGGAACTATGGCTACACCTTC	CASSLVSERNYGYTF
TRBV12-5	14	TRBJ2-1	.	.	TGTGCTAGTGGTTTGAACAGATTCTACAATGAGCAGTTCTTC	CASGLNRFYNEQFF
TRBV7-2	15	TRBJ1-5	few	.	TGTGCCAGCAGCTCGACAGGCGGTAGCAATCAGCCCCAGCATTTT	CASSSTGGSNQPQHF
TRBV18	17	TRBJ1-6	.	.	TGTGCCAGCTCACCAAAGGCCCTGGAAGGAGGTAATTCACCCCTCCACTTT	CASSPKALEGGNSPLHF
TRBV10-1	12	TRBJ1-1	.	.	TGCGCCACCCTTAACGACAGACTTGAAGCTTTCTTT	CATLNDRLEAFF
TRBV11-2	19	TRBJ1-3	.	.	TGTGCCAGCAGCTTAGGGTTGCTCTTAGGATCTAGCTCTGGAAACACCATATATTTT	CASSLGLLLGSSSGNTIYF
TRBV7-2	13	TRBJ1-5	.	.	TGTGCCAGCAGCCCGGACACATATCAGCCCCAGCATTTT	CASSPDTYQPQHF
TRBV7-9	13	TRBJ1-1	.	.	TGTGCCAGCAGCTTAGAGGGGAGGGATGAAGCTTTCTTT	CASSLEGRDEAFF
TRBV5-1	15	TRBJ1-3	once	.	TGCGCCAGCAGCTGGACGGGATCTGGTGGAAACACCATATATTTT	CASSWTGSGGNTIYF
TRBV30	15	TRBJ1-6	.	TRBD1	TGTGCCTGGAAGAGGACAGGGGAGTTTGGCTCACCCCTCCACTTT	CAWKRTGEFGSPLHF
TRBV19	15	TRBJ1-6	.	.	TGTGCCAGTCATAATTCTCAGGGGCCCCATTCACCCCTCCACTTT	CASHNSQGPHSPLHF
TRBV2	16	TRBJ1-3	.	TRBD1	TGTGCCAGCAGTCGACAGGGTCCGAGCTCTGGAAACACCATATATTTT	CASSRQGPSSGNTIYF
TRBV11-1	12	TRBJ2-1	.	TRBD2	TGTGCCAGCAGGAAAGCGGGAGATGAGCAGTTCTTC	CASRKAGDEQFF
TRBV2	12	TRBJ1-1	.	.	TGTGCCAGCAGTGGACAGTACACTGAAGCTTTCTTT	CASSGQYTEAFF
TRBV11-2	14	TRBJ1-2	.	.	TGTGCCAGCAGCTTAGGGCAGAATAACTATGGCTACACCTTC	CASSLGQNNYGYTF
TRBV28	15	TRBJ2-7	.	.	TGTGCCAGCAGTTTCGCGGGTAGGGAGATCTACGAGCAGTACTTC	CASSFAGREIYEQYF
TRBV18	15	TRBJ2-1	.	TRBD1	TGTGCCAGCTCACTACAGGGGAACTATTACAATGAGCAGTTCTTC	CASSLQGNYYNEQFF